The 32 T cell receptor beta chains below all came from one sample that was sequenced in a study of long-term antiretroviral therapy in people with HIV. Assay version v3.0 of immunoSEQ was used, and it was run at survey level. Assay: immunoSEQ multiplex PCR; the TCRdb copy retains only in-frame clones and omits some. The profile covers about 22,000 clones, with under 90% appearing a single time and less than 8.5% taken by the ten largest. Sequencing used unsorted PBMCs, obtained 1.8 years before starting antiretroviral therapy. These receptors originate from a woman aged 30 to 39 with HIV.

The chain employs TRBV6-5 and TRBJ2-2, with 8 bases matching TRBD1. CDR1 is MNHEY, CDR2 SVGAGI, per germline. The CDR3 extends over 15 amino acids. Trimming cost V 2 bases and J 5 bases; bases outside gene matches: 4. The CDR3 region is CASSYPRQGTGELFF. CDR3 nucleotide sequence: TGTGCCAGCAGTTACCCCCGACAGGGGACCGGGGAGCTGTTTTTT.

The chain is built from TRBV7-9 and TRBJ1-2, with D unresolved. Germline values: CDR1 SEHNR, CDR2 FQNEAQ (reference sequence). The CDR3 has 12 residues. V lost 5 bases to trimming and J lost 4 bases, with 8 bases between them. The DNA for the CDR3 is TGTGCCAGCAGCCAGGACGCCTATGGCTACACCTTC. It encodes CASSQDAYGYTF.

This rearrangement joins TRBV4-1 to TRBJ2-6; D remains ambiguous. This CDR3 has 13 amino acids. The germline V gene has CDR1 MGHRA and CDR2 YSYEKL. Trimming pared 0 bases from V and 10 bases from J, leaving 7 bases between. CDR3 DNA sequence: TGCGCCAGCAGCCAAGAGGTAGGGAACGTCCTGACTTTC. Translating gives CASSQEVGNVLTF.

The V call is TRBV7-6, the J call TRBJ2-2; TRBD1 aligns across 9 bases. This CDR3 is built from 14 residues. The germline gives CDR1 SGHVS, CDR2 FNYEAQ. Trimming at V came to 11 bases and at J to 2 bases, leaving 6 bases not matched to a gene. The CDR3 bases are TGTGCCGTAGGGACAGGGCGAAACACCGGGGAGCTGTTTTTT. Translation gives CAVGTGRNTGELFF.

The chain links TRBV4-2 to TRBJ1-1; D might be TRBD1 (6 bases). The CDR3 is made up of 14 amino acids. The V gene lost 1 base and the J gene lost 8 bases, with 14 bases spanning the gap. In germline, CDR1 is LGHNA, CDR2 YNFKEQ. The CDR3 is CASSQGGQASEAFF. CDR3 DNA sequence: TGTGCCAGCAGCCAAGGGGGGCAGGCGTCCGAAGCTTTCTTT.

The V call is TRBV5-5, the J call TRBJ2-2; D is unresolved. V dropped 0 bases and J dropped 2 bases, with 5 bases sitting between them. The CDR3 sequence is 14 residues long. CDR1 and CDR2 from the germline V gene are SGHKS and YYEKEE (reference sequence). CDR3 sequence reads: CASSLGHNTGELFF. The CDR3 nucleotides read TGTGCCAGCAGCTTGGGACACAACACCGGGGAGCTGTTTTTT.

The V and J genes are TRBV6-5 and TRBJ2-5; D not certain. V lost 2 bases and J lost 5, with 3 bases in between. The CDR3 runs to 11 residues. Germline values: CDR1 MNHEY, CDR2 SVGAGI. The CDR3 DNA is TGTGCCAGCAGTTACGGGGAGACCCAGTACTTC. It is translated as CASSYGETQYF.

The chain recombines TRBV5-6 with TRBJ1-2, with D possibly TRBD1 on 6 matching bases. The CDR3 is 15 amino acids. The ends were cut back, 0 bases at V and 5 bases at J, with 14 bases in the middle. The germline gives CDR1 SGHDT, CDR2 YYEEEE. CDR3 sequence reads: CASSLEGGGDYGYTF. In DNA form, the CDR3 reads TGTGCCAGCAGCTTGGAGGGAGGGGGAGATTATGGCTACACCTTC.

This clone was recorded once. The chain is built from TRBV4-1 and TRBJ2-2, with a tentative D call TRBD1 (5 bases). In germline, CDR1 is MGHRA, CDR2 YSYEKL. Between the trimmed V and J ends, which lost 0 bases and 4 bases, there was a span of 12 bases. This CDR3 spans 16 amino acids. CDR3 in DNA: TGCGCCAGCAGCCAAGAATCCAGGGCCCTCACCGGGGAGCTGTTTTTT. Its protein product is CASSQESRALTGELFF.

The rearrangement links TRBV4-1 to TRBJ2-2, with D tentatively TRBD1 or TRBD2 (5 bases each). CDR1 MGHRA and CDR2 YSYEKL come from the germline V gene. Trimming pared 8 bases from V and 5 bases from J, leaving 24 bases between. This CDR3 is 17 amino acids long. The CDR3 DNA follows: TGCGCCAGCCAGCCCGGGGCAGGGCGGGTGGGGACCGGGGAGCTGTTTTTT. This codes for CASQPGAGRVGTGELFF.

The chain links TRBV11-2 to TRBJ1-4, with a possible D match to TRBD1 (5 bases). V lost 5 bases to trimming and J lost 7 bases, with 20 bases between them. The CDR3 spans 16 residues. From germline, CDR1 is SGHAT and CDR2 FQNNGV. This chain's CDR3 is CASSPEGRGGSEKLFF. The CDR3 DNA is TGTGCCAGCAGCCCTGAAGGGAGGGGCGGTAGTGAAAAACTGTTTTTT.

The gene calls are TRBV10-1 and TRBJ2-3; no definite D call. CDR1 and CDR2 from the germline V gene are WNHNN and SYGVQD (reference sequence). V lost 3 bases, J lost 1 base, and 14 bases lay in between. This CDR3 is 16 amino acids long. This CDR3 reads CASSDLGNRGTDTQYF. The CDR3 coding sequence is TGCGCCAGCAGTGATTTAGGTAACAGAGGCACAGATACGCAGTATTTT.

This CDR3 reads CSVKQGSNEKLFF. Here the CDR3 DNA reads TGCAGCGTCAAACAGGGGAGTAATGAAAAACTGTTTTTT. The rearrangement uses TRBV29-1 and TRBJ1-4, with 7 bases identical to TRBD1. CDR1 is SQVTM, CDR2 ANQGSEA, per germline. CDR3 length: 13 amino acids. J was trimmed by 4 bases and V by 6 bases; bases with no gene match: 5.

V gene TRBV6-5 combines with J gene TRBJ1-1; no definite D call. The CDR3 has 14 amino acids. Per germline, CDR1 MNHEY and CDR2 SVGAGI. V was pared by 7 bases and J by 0 bases, with 12 bases between. CDR3 sequence: CASKEGGMNTEAFF. CDR3 DNA sequence: TGTGCCAGCAAGGAGGGAGGGATGAACACTGAAGCTTTCTTT.

The V gene is TRBV19, the J gene TRBJ1-5, with D possibly matching TRBD1 (5 bases). This CDR3 is 20 amino acids long. With 2 bases removed from V and 0 bases from J, the gap between germline ends came to 23 bases. CDR1 and CDR2 from the germline V gene are LNHDA and SQIVND (reference sequence). The chain's CDR3 is CASSIKGQGSSYFSNQPQHF. For the CDR3, the DNA is TGTGCCAGTAGTATAAAAGGGCAGGGCTCCTCATATTTTAGCAATCAGCCCCAGCATTTT.

This clone is deemed large. The rearrangement joins TRBV5-1 to TRBJ1-2; D ambiguous. The CDR3 loop spans 16 amino acids. The V end lost 3 bases, the J end lost 0 bases, and 15 bases lay between the germline ends. Germline V gene sequence: CDR1 SGHRS, CDR2 YFSETQ. CDR3 region: CASSSPLGGANYGYTF. The CDR3 bases are TGCGCCAGCAGCTCCCCGCTGGGTGGAGCTAACTATGGCTACACCTTC.

The CDR3, as DNA: TGTGCCAGCAGCTTAGAGGCAGGAGGGTTAATAGAAGCTTTCTTT. Protein sequence: CASSLEAGGLIEAFF. The chain joins TRBV7-9 to TRBJ1-1; D is uncertain. Germline V gene sequence: CDR1 SEHNR, CDR2 FQNEAQ (reference sequence). This CDR3 has 15 residues. V shed 1 base and J shed 8 bases, with 17 bases lying between them.

This chain connects TRBV6-1 to TRBJ2-5, with D hard to call. Germline V gives CDR1 MNHNS, CDR2 SASEGT. The CDR3 has 12 amino acids. Trimming cost V 5 bases and J 2 bases, with 6 bases left between them. The CDR3 region is CASSLKQETQYF. For the CDR3, the DNA is TGTGCCAGCAGTTTAAAACAAGAGACCCAGTACTTC.

The rearrangement links TRBV29-1 to TRBJ2-5; TRBD2 matches 11 bases. Germline V gene lookup returns CDR1 SQVTM and CDR2 ANQGSEA. The V gene end was trimmed by 6 bases and the J gene end by 4 bases; junction bases not matched to a gene: 7. The CDR3 spans 14 residues. As DNA, the CDR3 is TGCAGCGTCGCTAGCGGGGGGTTTGGAGAGACCCAGTACTTC. Translated: CSVASGGFGETQYF.

J is TRBJ2-1 and V is TRBV28; 9 bases agree with TRBD2. CDR1 is MDHEN, CDR2 SYDVKM, per germline. The junction had 10 bases not matched to a gene; V was cut back by 5 bases and J by 5 bases. The CDR3 loop spans 16 amino acids. CDR3 sequence (DNA): TGTGCCAGCAGTCCCCCCCAGCGGGGGGCGAACAATGAGCAGTTCTTC. Residues: CASSPPQRGANNEQFF.

The rearrangement joins TRBV7-9 to TRBJ2-2; D is ambiguous. The CDR3 covers 12 residues. CDR1 is SEHNR and CDR2 is FQNEAQ in the germline V gene (reference sequence). V lost 5 bases and J 4 bases, leaving 5 bases between the germline ends. CDR3 protein: CASSLPTGELFF. DNA of the CDR3: TGTGCCAGCAGCCTCCCCACCGGGGAGCTGTTTTTT.

The chain uses TRBV6-4 and TRBJ1-1, with D possibly TRBD1 on 5 matching bases. The CDR3 has 14 residues. Trimming removed 4 bases at V and 4 bases at J, with 13 bases between. Looked up from germline, CDR1 is MRHNA and CDR2 is SNTAGT. CDR3 sequence reads: CASSVERGSTEAFF. CDR3 sequence (DNA): TGTGCCAGCAGTGTTGAAAGGGGAAGCACTGAAGCTTTCTTT.

This sequence joins TRBV6-4 and TRBJ2-3; 8 bases agree with TRBD2. The V segment lost 4 bases and the J segment 1 base; nucleotides outside the gene matches: 1. This CDR3 is 14 amino acids long. The germline V gene has CDR1 MRHNA and CDR2 SNTAGT. The CDR3 is CASSVTSGTDTQYF. CDR3 coding DNA: TGTGCCAGCAGTGTGACTAGCGGCACAGATACGCAGTATTTT.

This chain links TRBV2 with TRBJ2-5; 7 bases agree with TRBD2. The CDR3 has 15 amino acids. The germline gives CDR1 SNHLY, CDR2 FYNNEI. Trimming cost V 4 bases and J 5 bases; bases outside gene matches: 10. The CDR3 sequence is CASSGRGMREETQYF. The DNA of the CDR3 is TGTGCCAGCAGTGGAAGGGGTATGCGGGAGGAGACCCAGTACTTC.

The chain is built from TRBV5-1 and TRBJ2-1, with D tentatively TRBD2 (6 bases). Deletions cut 0 bases from V and 5 bases from J, with 12 bases between. The CDR3 length is 15 residues. Looked up from germline, CDR1 is SGHRS and CDR2 is YFSETQ. The CDR3 spells CASSLVRTIDNEQFF. In nucleotides, the CDR3 is TGCGCCAGCAGCTTGGTCCGGACTATAGACAATGAGCAGTTCTTC. The variable domain in full, with the rest retrieved from reference TRBV5-1 and TRBJ2-1, is KAGVTQTPRYLIKTRGQQVTLSCSPISGHRSVSWYQQTPGQGLQFLFEYFSETQRNKGNFPGRFSGRQFSNSRSEMNVSTLELGDSALYLCASSLVRTIDNEQFFGPGTRLTVL.

V is TRBV7-2 and J is TRBJ2-3; D gene uncertain. Trimming cost V 5 bases and J 0 bases, with 15 bases left between them. CDR3 size: 16 residues. Germline lookup yields CDR1 SGHTA and CDR2 FQGNSA. For the CDR3, the DNA is TGTGCCAGCAGCCCCCCGGGCCTCTCTAGCACAGATACGCAGTATTTT. This codes for CASSPPGLSSTDTQYF.

This sequence joins TRBV15 and TRBJ1-4; D is perhaps TRBD1 (6 bases). Trimming shortened V by 1 base and J by 3 bases, and 9 bases separated the two germline ends. This CDR3 region has 15 residues. Germline V gene data show CDR1 as LNHNV and CDR2 as YYDKDF (reference sequence). CDR3 in DNA: TGTGCCACCAGCAGAGCCACAGGGTCTAATGAAAAACTGTTTTTT. Its protein is CATSRATGSNEKLFF.

The rearrangement uses TRBV27 and TRBJ2-3, with 9 bases identical to TRBD2. The germline V gene encodes CDR1 MNHEY and CDR2 SMNVEV (reference sequence). CDR3 length equals 16 residues. V dropped 2 bases and J dropped 2; count of bases not matched to a gene: 5. CDR3 sequence (DNA): TGTGCCAGCAGTTTAGACCTAGCGGGGACCACAGATACGCAGTATTTT. Amino acids: CASSLDLAGTTDTQYF.

This sequence joins TRBV6-5 and TRBJ2-7; perhaps TRBD1 as D (5 bases). The germline gives CDR1 MNHEY, CDR2 SVGAGI. The CDR3 contains 13 residues. Trimming left V 6 bases short and J 1 base short, with 10 bases between. This CDR3 is CASRQRQSYEQYV. The CDR3 DNA sequence: TGTGCCAGCAGGCAGCGACAGTCCTACGAGCAGTACGTC.

The rearrangement links TRBV11-2 to TRBJ1-1; a weak D match, TRBD1 (6 bases). This CDR3 is 14 amino acids long. The V end was cut by 2 bases, the J end by 0 bases, with 7 bases between. Germline V gene sequence: CDR1 SGHAT, CDR2 FQNNGV. The CDR3 DNA follows: TGTGCCAGCAGCTTACAGGGGATGAACACTGAAGCTTTCTTT. Its protein product is CASSLQGMNTEAFF.

This clone was seen just once. The chain has TRBV10-3 and TRBJ1-1; D is ambiguous. CDR3 length: 15 amino acids. The V gene's germline CDR1 is ENHRY and CDR2 SYGVKD. The V gene lost 2 bases and the J gene lost 4 bases, with 14 bases spanning the gap. The DNA of the CDR3 is TGTGCCATCAGTGAGAATTTGGGTAGTGGCACTGAAGCTTTCTTT. Translation: CAISENLGSGTEAFF.

The chain employs TRBV7-3 and TRBJ2-1; a possible D gene is TRBD2 (5 bases). The germline V gene has CDR1 SGHTA and CDR2 FQGTGA. CDR3 length equals 15 residues. Deletions cut 1 base from V and 6 bases from J, with 13 bases between. The CDR3 DNA reads as TGTGCCAGCAGCTTAAAGGCGGGTTTGGGCAATGAGCAGTTCTTC. Its protein product is CASSLKAGLGNEQFF.